The entry below describes one T cell receptor (beta chain). The data are from a study of cytomegalovirus exposure and HLA in healthy donors. The CDR3 extends over 16 amino acids. V lost 5 bases to trimming and J lost 2 bases; unmatched junction nucleotides: 10. Germline loops: CDR1 SGHTA, CDR2 FQGTGA. It was with 60 Vbeta and 13 Jbeta primers that the PCR ran. Clones were read by immunoSEQ multiplex PCR, and TCRdb kept only the in-frame ones, dropping some. Of 100,000 to 150,000 clones in the sample, about 80% are singletons; the top ten hold around 9.1%. V is TRBV7-3 and J is TRBJ2-3; 7 nucleotides align to TRBD2. The specimen was PBMCs. The receptor comes from a woman between 45 and 65 years old in good health and CMV-seropositive. CDR3 sequence (DNA): TGTGCCAGCAGCGCAACCGGGACTAAGGTCACAGATACGCAGTATTTT. Residues: CASSATGTKVTDTQYF.